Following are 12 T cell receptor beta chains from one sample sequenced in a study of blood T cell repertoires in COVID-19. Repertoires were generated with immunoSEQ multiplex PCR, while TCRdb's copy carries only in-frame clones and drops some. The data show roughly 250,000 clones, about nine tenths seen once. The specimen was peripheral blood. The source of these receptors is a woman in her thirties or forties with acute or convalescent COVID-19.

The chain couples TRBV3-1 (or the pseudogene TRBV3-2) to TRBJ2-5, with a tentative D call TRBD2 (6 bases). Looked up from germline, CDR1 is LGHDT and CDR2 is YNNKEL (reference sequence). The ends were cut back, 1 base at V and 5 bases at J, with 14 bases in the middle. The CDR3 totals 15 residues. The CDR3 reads CASSQGDWGRETQYF. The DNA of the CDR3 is TGTGCCAGCAGCCAAGGAGATTGGGGGAGGGAGACCCAGTACTTC.

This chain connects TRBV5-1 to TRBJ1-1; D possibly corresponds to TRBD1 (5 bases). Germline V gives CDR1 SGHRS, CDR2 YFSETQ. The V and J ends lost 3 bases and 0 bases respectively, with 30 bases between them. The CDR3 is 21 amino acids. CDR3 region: CASSYKFGAGWGSSMNTEAFF. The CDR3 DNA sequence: TGCGCCAGCAGCTACAAATTTGGGGCGGGGTGGGGATCTTCAATGAACACTGAAGCTTTCTTT.

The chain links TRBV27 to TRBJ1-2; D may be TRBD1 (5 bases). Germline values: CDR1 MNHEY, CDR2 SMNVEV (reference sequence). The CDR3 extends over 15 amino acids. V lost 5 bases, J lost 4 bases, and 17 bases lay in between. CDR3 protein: CASSPLGRGFYGYTF. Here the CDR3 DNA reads TGTGCCAGCAGTCCCTTGGGGCGCGGTTTCTATGGCTACACCTTC.

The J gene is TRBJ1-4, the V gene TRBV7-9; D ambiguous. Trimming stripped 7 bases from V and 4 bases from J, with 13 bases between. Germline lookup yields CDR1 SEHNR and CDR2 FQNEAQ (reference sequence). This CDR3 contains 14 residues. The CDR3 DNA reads TGTGCCAGCATCAGGACGGGATTTAATGAAAAACTGTTTTTT. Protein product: CASIRTGFNEKLFF.

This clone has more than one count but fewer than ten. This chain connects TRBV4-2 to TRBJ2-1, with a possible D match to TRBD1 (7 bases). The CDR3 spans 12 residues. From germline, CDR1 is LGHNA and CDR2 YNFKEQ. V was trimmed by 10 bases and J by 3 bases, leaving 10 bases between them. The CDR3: CATQGGYNEQFF. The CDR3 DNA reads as TGTGCCACTCAGGGGGGCTACAATGAGCAGTTCTTC.

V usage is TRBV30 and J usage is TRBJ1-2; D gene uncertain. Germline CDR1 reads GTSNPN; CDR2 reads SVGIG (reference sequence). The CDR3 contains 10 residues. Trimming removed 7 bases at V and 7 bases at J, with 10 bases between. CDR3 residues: CAFSLIGYTF. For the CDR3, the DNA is TGTGCCTTCTCACTCATTGGCTACACCTTC.

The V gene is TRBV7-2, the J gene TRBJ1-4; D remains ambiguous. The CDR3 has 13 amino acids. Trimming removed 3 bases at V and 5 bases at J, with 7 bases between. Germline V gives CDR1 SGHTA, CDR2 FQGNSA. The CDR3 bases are TGTGCCAGCAGCTTGGACTGGAATGAAAAACTGTTTTTT. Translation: CASSLDWNEKLFF.

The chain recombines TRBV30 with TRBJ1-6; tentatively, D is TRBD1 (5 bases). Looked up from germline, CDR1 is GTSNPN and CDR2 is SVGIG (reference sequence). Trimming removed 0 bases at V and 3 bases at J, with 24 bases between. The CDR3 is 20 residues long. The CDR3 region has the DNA TGTGCCTGGAGTGTACATTATCTTCCAGGGAACCTTGGCTATAATTCACCCCTCCACTTT. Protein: CAWSVHYLPGNLGYNSPLHF.

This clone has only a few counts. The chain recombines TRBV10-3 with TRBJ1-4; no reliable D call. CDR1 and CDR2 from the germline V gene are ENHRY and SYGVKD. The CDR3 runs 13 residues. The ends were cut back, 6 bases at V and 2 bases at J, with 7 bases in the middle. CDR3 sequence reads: CAIRTETNEKLFF. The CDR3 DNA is TGTGCCATCAGAACAGAGACTAATGAAAAACTGTTTTTT.

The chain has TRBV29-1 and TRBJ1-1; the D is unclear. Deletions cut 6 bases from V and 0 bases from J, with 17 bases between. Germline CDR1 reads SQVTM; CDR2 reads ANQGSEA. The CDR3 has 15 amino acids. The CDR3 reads CSVEIQPRMNTEAFF. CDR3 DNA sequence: TGCAGCGTAGAAATACAGCCCCGCATGAACACTGAAGCTTTCTTT.

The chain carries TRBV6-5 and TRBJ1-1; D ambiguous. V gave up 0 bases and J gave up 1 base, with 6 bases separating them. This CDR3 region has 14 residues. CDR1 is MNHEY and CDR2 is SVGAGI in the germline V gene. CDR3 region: CASSYSYPNTEAFF. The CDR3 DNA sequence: TGTGCCAGCAGTTACTCCTACCCGAACACTGAAGCTTTCTTT.

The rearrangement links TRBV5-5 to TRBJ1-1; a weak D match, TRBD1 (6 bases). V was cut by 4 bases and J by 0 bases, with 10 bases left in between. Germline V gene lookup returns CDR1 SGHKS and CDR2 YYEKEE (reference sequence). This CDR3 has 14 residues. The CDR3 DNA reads TGTGCCAGCAGCACACACAGGGTGAACACTGAAGCTTTCTTT. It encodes CASSTHRVNTEAFF.